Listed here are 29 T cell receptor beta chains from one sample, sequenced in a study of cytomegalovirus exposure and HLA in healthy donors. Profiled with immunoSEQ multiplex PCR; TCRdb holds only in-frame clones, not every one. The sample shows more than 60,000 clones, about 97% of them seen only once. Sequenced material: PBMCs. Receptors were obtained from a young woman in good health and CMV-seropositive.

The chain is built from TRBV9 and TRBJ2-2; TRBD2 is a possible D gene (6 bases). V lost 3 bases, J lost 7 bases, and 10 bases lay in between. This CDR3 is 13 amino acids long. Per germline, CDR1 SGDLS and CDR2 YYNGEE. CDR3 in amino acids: CASSASGVGELFF. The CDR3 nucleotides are TGTGCCAGCAGCGCCTCGGGGGTCGGGGAGCTGTTTTTT.

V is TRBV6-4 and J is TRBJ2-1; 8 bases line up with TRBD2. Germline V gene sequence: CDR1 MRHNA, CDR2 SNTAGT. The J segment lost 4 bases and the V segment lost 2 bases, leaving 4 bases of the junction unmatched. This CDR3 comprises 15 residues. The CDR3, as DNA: TGTGCCAGCAGTGACATAGCGGGGCGATACAATGAGCAGTTCTTC. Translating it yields CASSDIAGRYNEQFF.

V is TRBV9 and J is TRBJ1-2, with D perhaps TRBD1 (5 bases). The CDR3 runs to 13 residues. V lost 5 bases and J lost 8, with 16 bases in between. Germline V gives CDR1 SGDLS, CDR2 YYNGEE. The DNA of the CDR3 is TGTGCCAGCAGTCCAGGTGGGGCCGAAGGCTACACCTTC. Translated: CASSPGGAEGYTF.

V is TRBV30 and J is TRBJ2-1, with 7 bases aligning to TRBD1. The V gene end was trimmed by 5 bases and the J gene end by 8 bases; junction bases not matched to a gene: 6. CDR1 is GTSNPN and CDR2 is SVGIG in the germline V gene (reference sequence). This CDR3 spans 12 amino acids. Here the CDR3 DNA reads TGTGCCTGGCGACAGGGTGGAGATGAGCAGTTCTTC. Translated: CAWRQGGDEQFF.

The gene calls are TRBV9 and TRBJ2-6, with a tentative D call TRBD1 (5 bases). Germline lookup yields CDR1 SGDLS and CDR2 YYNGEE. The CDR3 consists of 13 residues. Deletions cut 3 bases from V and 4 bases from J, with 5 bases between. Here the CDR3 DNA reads TGTGCCAGCAGCGAGGGGGGGGCCAACGTCCTGACTTTC. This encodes CASSEGGANVLTF.

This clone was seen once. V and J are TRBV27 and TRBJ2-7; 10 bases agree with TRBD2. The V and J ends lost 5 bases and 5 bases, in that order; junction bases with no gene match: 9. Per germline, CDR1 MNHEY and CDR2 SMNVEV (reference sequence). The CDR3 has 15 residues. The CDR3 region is CASSTTSGLPHEQYF. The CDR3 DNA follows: TGTGCCAGCAGTACGACTAGCGGGTTACCTCACGAGCAGTACTTC.

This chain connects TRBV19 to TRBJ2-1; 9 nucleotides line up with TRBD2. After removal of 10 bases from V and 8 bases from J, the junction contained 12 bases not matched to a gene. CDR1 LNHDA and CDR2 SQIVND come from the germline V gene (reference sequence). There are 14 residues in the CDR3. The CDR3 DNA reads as TGTGCCACCAAGGGGACTAGCAGTATATATGAGCAGTTCTTC. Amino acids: CATKGTSSIYEQFF.

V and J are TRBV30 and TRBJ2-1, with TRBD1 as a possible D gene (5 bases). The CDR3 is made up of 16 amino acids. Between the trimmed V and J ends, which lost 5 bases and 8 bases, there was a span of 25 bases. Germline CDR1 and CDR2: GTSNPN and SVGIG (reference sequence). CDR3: CAWDPVQGAELYEQFF. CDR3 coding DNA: TGTGCCTGGGACCCCGTTCAGGGCGCGGAGTTATATGAGCAGTTCTTC.

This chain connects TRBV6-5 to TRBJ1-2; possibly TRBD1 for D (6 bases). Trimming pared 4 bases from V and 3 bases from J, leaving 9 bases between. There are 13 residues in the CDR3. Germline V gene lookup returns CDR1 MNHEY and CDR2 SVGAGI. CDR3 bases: TGTGCCAGCAGTTCGGCAGGGGACTATGGCTACACCTTC. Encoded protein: CASSSAGDYGYTF.

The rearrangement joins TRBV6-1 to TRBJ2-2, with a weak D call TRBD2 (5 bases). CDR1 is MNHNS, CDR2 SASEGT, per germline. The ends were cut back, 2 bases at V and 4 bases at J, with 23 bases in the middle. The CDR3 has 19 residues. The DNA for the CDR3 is TGTGCCAGCAGTGAACAGAATCTAAGGCGGCAGGACTTCACCGGGGAGCTGTTTTTT. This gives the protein CASSEQNLRRQDFTGELFF.

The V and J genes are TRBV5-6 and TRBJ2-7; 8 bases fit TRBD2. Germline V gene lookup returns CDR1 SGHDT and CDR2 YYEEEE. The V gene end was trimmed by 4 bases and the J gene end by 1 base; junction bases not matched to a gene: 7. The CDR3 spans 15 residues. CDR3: CASSTGGVGSYEQYF. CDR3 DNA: TGTGCCAGCAGCACCGGGGGGGTCGGGTCCTACGAGCAGTACTTC.

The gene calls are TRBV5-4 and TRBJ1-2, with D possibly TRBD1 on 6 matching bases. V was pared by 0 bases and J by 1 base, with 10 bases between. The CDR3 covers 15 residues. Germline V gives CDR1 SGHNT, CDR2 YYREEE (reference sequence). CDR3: CASSLDPGDNYGYTF. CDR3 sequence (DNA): TGTGCCAGCAGCTTGGATCCAGGGGATAACTATGGCTACACCTTC.

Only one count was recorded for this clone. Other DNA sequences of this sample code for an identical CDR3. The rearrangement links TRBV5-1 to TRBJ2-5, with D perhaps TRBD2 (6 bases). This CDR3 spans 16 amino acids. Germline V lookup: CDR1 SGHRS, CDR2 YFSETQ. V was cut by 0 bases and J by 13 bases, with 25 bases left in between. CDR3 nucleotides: TGCGCCAGCAGCTTGGCCCTCGGGACTCCTTCTTCGGCGCTGTACTTC. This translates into CASSLALGTPSSALYF.

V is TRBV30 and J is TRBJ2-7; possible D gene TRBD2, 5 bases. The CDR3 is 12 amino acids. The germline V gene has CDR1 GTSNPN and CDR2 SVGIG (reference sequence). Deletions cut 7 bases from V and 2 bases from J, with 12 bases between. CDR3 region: CAYKTMAYEQYF. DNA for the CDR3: TGTGCCTACAAGACTATGGCCTACGAGCAGTACTTC.

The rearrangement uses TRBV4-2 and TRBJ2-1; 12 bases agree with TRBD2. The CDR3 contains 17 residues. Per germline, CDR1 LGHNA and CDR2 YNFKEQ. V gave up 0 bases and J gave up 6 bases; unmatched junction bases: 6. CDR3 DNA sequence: TGTGCCAGCAGCCAAGAGACTAGCGGGGGACCCCTCAATGAGCAGTTCTTC. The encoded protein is CASSQETSGGPLNEQFF.

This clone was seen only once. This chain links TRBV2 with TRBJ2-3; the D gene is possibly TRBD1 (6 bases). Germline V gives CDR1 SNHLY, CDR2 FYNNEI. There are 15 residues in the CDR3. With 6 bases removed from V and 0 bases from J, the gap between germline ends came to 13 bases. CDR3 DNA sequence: TGTGCCAGCAGGAAGACAGGAGCGAGCACAGATACGCAGTATTTT. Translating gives CASRKTGASTDTQYF.

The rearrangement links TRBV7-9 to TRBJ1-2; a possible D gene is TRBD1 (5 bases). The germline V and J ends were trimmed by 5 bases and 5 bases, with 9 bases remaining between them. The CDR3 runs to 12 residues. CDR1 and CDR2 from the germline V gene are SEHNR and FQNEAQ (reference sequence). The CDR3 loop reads CASSQGLYGYTF. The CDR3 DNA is TGTGCCAGCAGCCAGGGTTTATATGGCTACACCTTC.

CDR3 in DNA: TGTGCCAGCAGTGAAGCGCTTTCGGGACAGGGGAGGAACACCATATATTTT. Its protein is CASSEALSGQGRNTIYF. The J gene is TRBJ1-3, the V gene TRBV2; 10 nucleotides line up with TRBD1. The trim removed 0 bases at V and 7 bases at J, leaving 9 bases unmatched. This CDR3 region has 17 residues. Germline CDR1 is SNHLY and CDR2 is FYNNEI.

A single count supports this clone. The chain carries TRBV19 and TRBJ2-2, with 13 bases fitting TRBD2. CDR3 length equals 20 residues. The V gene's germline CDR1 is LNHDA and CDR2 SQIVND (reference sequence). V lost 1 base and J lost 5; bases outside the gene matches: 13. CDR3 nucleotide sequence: TGTGCCAGTAGTATAGGTTTTTTTCGGGCGACTAGCGGGAGGACCGGGGAGCTGTTTTTT. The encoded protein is CASSIGFFRATSGRTGELFF.

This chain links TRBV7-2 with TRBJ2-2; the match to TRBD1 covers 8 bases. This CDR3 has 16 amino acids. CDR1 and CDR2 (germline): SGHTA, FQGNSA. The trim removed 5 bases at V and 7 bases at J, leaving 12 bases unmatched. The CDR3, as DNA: TGTGCCAGCAGCCAAATCCCAGGGGGCTGGGGCGGGGAGCTGTTTTTT. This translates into CASSQIPGGWGGELFF.

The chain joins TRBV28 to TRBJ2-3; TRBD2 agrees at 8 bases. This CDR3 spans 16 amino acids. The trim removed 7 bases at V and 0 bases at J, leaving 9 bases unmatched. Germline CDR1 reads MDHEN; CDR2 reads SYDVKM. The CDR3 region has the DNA TGTGCCAGCACCCTGGGGGCTAGCGGGAGCACAGATACGCAGTATTTT. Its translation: CASTLGASGSTDTQYF.

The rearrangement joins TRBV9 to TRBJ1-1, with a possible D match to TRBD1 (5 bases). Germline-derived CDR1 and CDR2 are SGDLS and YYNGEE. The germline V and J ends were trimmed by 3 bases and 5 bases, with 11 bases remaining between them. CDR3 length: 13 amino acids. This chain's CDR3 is CASSAPSGTEAFF. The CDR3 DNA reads TGTGCCAGCAGCGCACCTTCAGGGACTGAAGCTTTCTTT.

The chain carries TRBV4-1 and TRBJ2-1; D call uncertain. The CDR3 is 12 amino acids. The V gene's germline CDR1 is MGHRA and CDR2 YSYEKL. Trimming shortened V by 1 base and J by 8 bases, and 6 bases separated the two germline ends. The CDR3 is CASSQVGDEQFF. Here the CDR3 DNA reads TGCGCCAGCAGCCAAGTAGGAGATGAGCAGTTCTTC.

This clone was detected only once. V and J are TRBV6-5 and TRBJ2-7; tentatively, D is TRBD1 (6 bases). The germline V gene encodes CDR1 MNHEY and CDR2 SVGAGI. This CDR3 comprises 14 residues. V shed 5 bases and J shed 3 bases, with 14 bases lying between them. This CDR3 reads CASSKDGQNYEQYF. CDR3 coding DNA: TGTGCCAGCAGTAAAGATGGACAGAACTACGAGCAGTACTTC.

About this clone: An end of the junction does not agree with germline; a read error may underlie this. DNA of the CDR3: TGTGCCAGCAGCCTAGCGAGGGGGACCATGAACACTGAAGCTTTCTTT. It encodes CASSLARGTMNTEAFF. The chain uses TRBV7-9 and TRBJ1-1; D possibly corresponds to TRBD1 (6 bases). The CDR3 runs to 16 residues. Germline V gene lookup returns CDR1 SEHNR and CDR2 FQNEAQ (reference sequence). The variable domain in full, completed from reference TRBV7-9 and TRBJ1-1, reads DTGVSQNPRHKITKRGQNVTFRCDPISEHNRLYWYRQTLGQGPEFLTYFQNEAQLEKSRLLSDRFSAERPKGSFSTLEIQRTEQGDSAMYLCASSLARGTMNTEAFFGQGTRLTVV.

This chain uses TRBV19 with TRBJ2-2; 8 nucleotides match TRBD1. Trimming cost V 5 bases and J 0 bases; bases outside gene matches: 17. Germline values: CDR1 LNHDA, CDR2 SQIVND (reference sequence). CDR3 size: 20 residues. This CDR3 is CASSPVGRGHQWSNTGELFF. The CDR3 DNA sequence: TGTGCCAGTAGTCCCGTGGGCAGGGGGCACCAGTGGTCGAACACCGGGGAGCTGTTTTTT.

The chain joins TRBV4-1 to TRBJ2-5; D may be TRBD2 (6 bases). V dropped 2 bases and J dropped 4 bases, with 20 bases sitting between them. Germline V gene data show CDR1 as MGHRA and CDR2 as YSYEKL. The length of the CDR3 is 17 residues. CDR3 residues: CASSQPGGPSQGETQYF. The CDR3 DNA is TGCGCCAGCAGCCAACCCGGAGGGCCGAGCCAGGGAGAGACCCAGTACTTC.

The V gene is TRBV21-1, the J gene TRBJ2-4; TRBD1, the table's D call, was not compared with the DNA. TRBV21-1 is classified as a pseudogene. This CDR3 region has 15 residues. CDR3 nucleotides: TGTGCCAGCTCCAAAGGGGCATTGGCCAAAAACATTCAGTACTTC. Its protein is CASSKGALAKNIQYF.

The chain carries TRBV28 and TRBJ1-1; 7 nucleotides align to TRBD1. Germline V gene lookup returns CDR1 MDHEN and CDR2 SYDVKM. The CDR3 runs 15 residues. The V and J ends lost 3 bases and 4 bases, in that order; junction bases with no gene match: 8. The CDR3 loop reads CASSFPTGVGTEAFF. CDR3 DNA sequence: TGTGCCAGCAGTTTCCCTACAGGGGTAGGCACTGAAGCTTTCTTT.